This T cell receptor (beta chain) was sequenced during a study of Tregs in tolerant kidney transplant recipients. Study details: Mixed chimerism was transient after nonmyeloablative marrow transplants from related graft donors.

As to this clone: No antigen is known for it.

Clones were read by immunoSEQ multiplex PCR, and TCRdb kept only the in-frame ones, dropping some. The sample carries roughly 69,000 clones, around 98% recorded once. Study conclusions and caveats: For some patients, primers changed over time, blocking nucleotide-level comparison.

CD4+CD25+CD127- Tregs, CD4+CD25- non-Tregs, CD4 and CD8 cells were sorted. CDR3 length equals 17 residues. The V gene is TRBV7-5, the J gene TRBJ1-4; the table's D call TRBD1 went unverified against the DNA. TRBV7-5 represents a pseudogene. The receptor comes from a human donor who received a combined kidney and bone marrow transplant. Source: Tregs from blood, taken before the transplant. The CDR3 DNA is TGTGTCAGAGGGGACAGGGGATGGGGTGCAACTAATGAAAAACTGTTTTTT. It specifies CVRGDRGWGATNEKLFF.